This T cell receptor beta chain emerged from a study of cytomegalovirus exposure and HLA in healthy donors. About the research overall: In an earlier analysis, 95 million to 130 million unique TCR beta sequences were found from approximately 170 million T cells.

The donors (healthy individuals) were bone marrow donors. Amplification used 60 Vbeta primers and 13 Jbeta primers. Using immunoSEQ multiplex PCR, the repertoire was profiled, and TCRdb retains in-frame clones only, with some absent. The sample lists over 130,000 clones, around 81% occurring once. Looked up from germline, CDR1 is SNHLY and CDR2 is FYNNEI. Germline trimming cut 10 bases from V and 4 bases from J; bases unmatched to any gene: 3. This CDR3 is 12 amino acids long. Turning to this clone: Its target is not known.

The study's findings and limits: TCR beta V segments were, for the most part, productive about 87% or about 30% of the time in an earlier analysis. Most TCR sequences proved rare, with some public TCRs found in many donors.

The V call is TRBV2, the J call TRBJ2-7; the match to TRBD1 covers 11 bases. Specimen: PBMCs. The receptor comes from a man aged 45-65 years in good health and CMV-seronegative. The CDR3 DNA reads TGTGCCATCCGGGACAGGGGGTACGAGCAGTACTTC. Translated, it gives CAIRDRGYEQYF.